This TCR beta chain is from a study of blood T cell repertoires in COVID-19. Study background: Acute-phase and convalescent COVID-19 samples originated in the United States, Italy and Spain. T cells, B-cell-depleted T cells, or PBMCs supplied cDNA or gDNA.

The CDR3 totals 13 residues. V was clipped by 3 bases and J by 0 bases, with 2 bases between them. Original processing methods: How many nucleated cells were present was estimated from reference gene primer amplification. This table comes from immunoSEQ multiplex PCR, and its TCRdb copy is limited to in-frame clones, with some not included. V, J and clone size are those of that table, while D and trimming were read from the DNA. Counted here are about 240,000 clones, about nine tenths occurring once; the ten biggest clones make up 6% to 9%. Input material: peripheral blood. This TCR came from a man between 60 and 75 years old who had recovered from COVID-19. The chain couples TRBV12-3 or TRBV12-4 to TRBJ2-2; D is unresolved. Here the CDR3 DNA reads TGTGCCAGCAGTTTTACGAACACCGGGGAGCTGTTTTTT. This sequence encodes CASSFTNTGELFF.